A selection of T cell receptor beta chains follows, all from one sample in a study of T-cell memory formation after mild COVID-19. TCRdb redid the calling of the 5' RACE reads with MiXCR, one entry per CDR3 protein. The table lists 250,000 to 400,000 distinct CDR3 sequences, over 11% of them singletons. The specimen was PBMCs or a T cell subset sorted from them (not recorded which). The receptors derive from a man in his late teens or twenties who had mild COVID-19 (a few samples of this study predate the infection). Cell type and time point are not known. CDR3s include the opening cysteine and the closing phenylalanine or tryptophan. A D gene is named only where the DNA matches it firmly. A clone size is listed for some rows: how often the clone was seen (once, few, many), or a class if it is expanded.

>TRBJ1-2|TRBD1|few|TRBV20-1
TGCAGTGCCGCCGCCGGGACAGCGAGCGGCTACACCTTC
CSAAAGTASGYTF
>TRBJ1-2|.|few|TRBV7-9
TGTGCCAGCAGCTTAGGGATGGACAGCTATGGCTACACCTTC
CASSLGMDSYGYTF
>TRBJ2-1|.|.|TRBV18
TGTGCCAGCTCCCCAAAGGGGGGAGGGAATGAGCAGTTCTTC
CASSPKGGGNEQFF
>TRBJ2-7|.|many|TRBV7-9
TGTGCCAGCAGCTCGATCCTGGGGGACGAGCAGTACTTC
CASSSILGDEQYF
>TRBJ2-1|TRBD1|.|TRBV10-3
TGTGCCATCAGCCGGACAGGGGGTGCATACAATGAGCAGTTCTTC
CAISRTGGAYNEQFF
>TRBJ1-1|.|.|TRBV5-6
TGTGCCAGCACTCCCGACGGGGGAGTCACTGAAGCTTTCTTT
CASTPDGGVTEAFF
>TRBJ2-1|TRBD2|many|TRBV29-1
TGCAGCGTTGAAGCAACTAGCGGGGGGGCGAATGAGCAGTTCTTC
CSVEATSGGANEQFF
>TRBJ1-6|TRBD1|few|TRBV12-3/TRBV12-4
TGTGCCAGCAGTCCCCGACAGGGCCGGCTCCACTTT
CASSPRQGRLHF
>TRBJ2-3|.|many|TRBV5-1
TGCGCCAGCAGCTTGGGACAGACCACAGATACGCAGTATTTT
CASSLGQTTDTQYF
>TRBJ2-1|TRBD2|.|TRBV9
TGTGCCAGCAGCGTGACTAGCGGGGGGAATGAGCAGTTCTTC
CASSVTSGGNEQFF
>TRBJ2-2|.|few|TRBV24-1
TGTGCCACCAGTGGCCCCCCTGGGGGGCGCACCGGGGAGCTGTTTTTT
CATSGPPGGRTGELFF
>TRBJ2-2|.|.|TRBV6-5
TGTGCCAGCAGCCAGGACATTAGAAACACCGGGGAGCTGTTTTTT
CASSQDIRNTGELFF
>TRBJ1-5|.|many|TRBV5-7
TGTGCCAGCAACATCGGGGTCAATCAGCCCCAGCATTTT
CASNIGVNQPQHF
>TRBJ2-1|.|few|TRBV4-3
TGCGCCAGCAGCCAAGAACTAGGTACGGTTGAGCAGTTCTTC
CASSQELGTVEQFF
>TRBJ2-3|TRBD1|.|TRBV24-1
TGTGCCACCAGTGAGTCGGGACAGGGAGGTCTCCATACGCAGTATTTT
CATSESGQGGLHTQYF
>TRBJ2-1|.|.|TRBV7-2
TGTGCCAGCAGCTTAATGTTTCTCAATGAGCAGTTCTTC
CASSLMFLNEQFF
>TRBJ1-6|.|many|TRBV4-1
TGCGCCAGCAGCCAAGAACCATCGGGGTATTCACCCCTCCACTTT
CASSQEPSGYSPLHF
>TRBJ2-5|.|few|TRBV5-1
TGCGCCAGCAGCCCTCTAGGGCCGGGGGAGACCCAGTACTTC
CASSPLGPGETQYF
>TRBJ1-2|TRBD1|few|TRBV5-1
TGCGCCAGCACAGAGGGAGCCGGGACAGGGGGCAGCGGCTATGGCTACACCTTC
CASTEGAGTGGSGYGYTF
>TRBJ1-3|.|.|TRBV7-9
TGTGCCAGCAGCTTGTGGGAGTCTGGAAACACCATATATTTT
CASSLWESGNTIYF
>TRBJ2-6|.|.|TRBV20-1
TGCAGTGCTAGAGTAGTTTCTGGGGCCAACGTCCTGACTTTC
CSARVVSGANVLTF
>TRBJ1-2|.|.|TRBV7-2
TGTGCCAGCAGCTTTCCTGGGACGAAAGCTAACTATGGCTACACCTTC
CASSFPGTKANYGYTF
>TRBJ2-3|TRBD2|.|TRBV20-1
TGCAGTGCCCGGGGAACTAGCGGGGGGGACACAGATACGCAGTATTTT
CSARGTSGGDTDTQYF
>TRBJ2-2|.|few|TRBV2
TGTGCCAGCAGGGTCAGGAGTAACACCGGGGAGCTGTTTTTT
CASRVRSNTGELFF
>TRBJ2-7|TRBD1|.|TRBV27
TGTGCCAGCAGCTGGACAGGGGGCGGCTCCTACGAGCAGTACTTC
CASSWTGGGSYEQYF
>TRBJ1-3|TRBD1|many|TRBV7-8
TGTGCCAGCAGCCCATACCGGGACAGCTCTGGAAACACCATATATTTT
CASSPYRDSSGNTIYF
>TRBJ2-2|.|.|TRBV4-3
TGCGCCAGCAGCCAAGGAGGCAGAGGAATCACCGGGGAGCTGTTTTTT
CASSQGGRGITGELFF
>TRBJ2-1|TRBD1|.|TRBV28
TGTGCCAGCAGGACGAAGGCGGGACAGGGGGCCTACAATGAGCAGTTCTTC
CASRTKAGQGAYNEQFF
>TRBJ1-1|.|few|TRBV12-3/TRBV12-4
TGTGCCAGCAGTTTAAAGATGAACACTGAAGCTTTCTTT
CASSLKMNTEAFF
>TRBJ2-7|TRBD1|few|TRBV10-3
TGTGCCATCAGTGAGTTAGGGACAGCCTACGAGCAGTACTTC
CAISELGTAYEQYF
>TRBJ1-6|.|.|TRBV11-2
TGTGCCAGCAGCTTAGGGGCTTCGGGATCACCCCTCCACTTT
CASSLGASGSPLHF
>TRBJ2-5|.|.|TRBV5-1
TGCGCCAGCAATCCGGGACTCCAGGAAGAGACCCAGTACTTC
CASNPGLQEETQYF
>TRBJ1-5|.|few|TRBV4-2
TGTGCCAGCAGCCAAGTTTGGGGGGTGGGACAGCCCCAGCATTTT
CASSQVWGVGQPQHF
>TRBJ2-2|TRBD1|.|TRBV7-9
TGTGTCTCCCCCGACAGGGTGAACACCGGGGAGCTGTTTTTT
CVSPDRVNTGELFF
>TRBJ1-2|TRBD1|few|TRBV7-6
TGTGCCAGCAGCGGGACAGCGTCTGGCTATGGCTACACCTTC
CASSGTASGYGYTF
>TRBJ2-1|TRBD2|.|TRBV15
TGTGCCACCAACCCCCTAGCGGGGGGGTCCAATGAGCAGTTCTTC
CATNPLAGGSNEQFF
>TRBJ2-5|.|.|TRBV6-6
TGTGCCAGCAGTTACGCGGGTGACCCCCGAGGCCAAGAGACCCAGTACTTC
CASSYAGDPRGQETQYF
>TRBJ2-7|.|.|TRBV4-3
TGCGCCAGCAGCCAGATTTGGCTAGCCTCCTACGAGCAGTACTTC
CASSQIWLASYEQYF
>TRBJ2-3|TRBD2|.|TRBV3-1
TGTGCCAGCAGCCAAGACGGGTGGAGCGGGGGAGACACAGATACGCAGTATTTT
CASSQDGWSGGDTDTQYF
>TRBJ2-5|.|.|TRBV15
TGTGCCACCAGCAATGAGGGGGAAAACAAAGAGACCCAGTACTTC
CATSNEGENKETQYF
>TRBJ1-1|.|few|TRBV3-1
TGTGCCAGCAGCCAATCACGGACACTAAACACTGAAGCTTTCTTT
CASSQSRTLNTEAFF
>TRBJ2-1|TRBD2|few|TRBV10-3
TGTGCCATCAGAGGAGCGGGGGTGGGCTACAATGAGCAGTTCTTC
CAIRGAGVGYNEQFF
>TRBJ2-1|TRBD1|.|TRBV7-2
TGTGCCAGCAGCTTCCTAGGGGGCGTGGGCAATGAGCAGTTCTTC
CASSFLGGVGNEQFF
>TRBJ1-1|.|many|TRBV28
TGTGCCAGCAGTCGGTTTCCAGGGGATTGGACTGAAGCTTTCTTT
CASSRFPGDWTEAFF